These 25 T cell receptor beta chains were sequenced from one sample in a study of blood T cell repertoires in COVID-19. Sequencing used immunoSEQ multiplex PCR; TCRdb keeps in-frame clones, though not all of them. Of 200,000 to 250,000 clones listed, around 90% were seen once; the top ten hold 10% to 13%. Sequencing was carried out using PBMCs or T cells enriched from blood (not recorded which). The origin of the receptors is a man aged 18 to 30 with acute COVID-19.

The V call is TRBV11-2, the J call TRBJ1-4; no clear D. The CDR3 is 13 amino acids. With 4 bases removed from V and 14 bases from J, the gap between germline ends came to 17 bases. Germline CDR1 reads SGHAT; CDR2 reads FQNNGV. CDR3 nucleotide sequence: TGTGCCAGCAGCTCCCGATCTGGTGGGAGGCTGTTTTTT. Its protein is CASSSRSGGRLFF.

V and J are TRBV11-3 and TRBJ2-3, with TRBD1 matching 9 bases. Per germline, CDR1 SGHNT and CDR2 YENEEA. Losses at the gene ends were 5 bases for V and 1 base for J; bases not matched to a gene: 4. CDR3 length: 15 amino acids. The CDR3 reads CASSPRTGGTDTQYF. CDR3 nucleotides: TGTGCCAGCAGCCCCCGGACAGGGGGCACAGATACGCAGTATTTT.

The chain combines TRBV27 with TRBJ2-5; 8 nucleotides line up with TRBD1. The CDR3 runs to 14 residues. Trimming at V came to 6 bases and at J to 3 bases, leaving 6 bases not matched to a gene. Germline V CDR1 and CDR2: MNHEY, SMNVEV (reference sequence). The CDR3 DNA reads as TGTGCCAGCAGCTATGGACAGGGCAAAGAGACCCAGTACTTC. Translating gives CASSYGQGKETQYF.

This chain uses TRBV28 with TRBJ2-7; 10 nucleotides match TRBD2. The CDR3 sequence is 14 residues long. Germline V CDR1 and CDR2: MDHEN, SYDVKM. V was clipped by 11 bases and J by 3 bases; unmatched bases: 10. CDR3 sequence (DNA): TGTGCCGTAACTAGCGGGAACTCCGGCTACGAGCAGTACTTC. It is translated as CAVTSGNSGYEQYF.

The chain links TRBV25-1 to TRBJ2-2; 7 bases are a match to TRBD1. The junction had 11 bases not matched to a gene; V was cut back by 3 bases and J by 7 bases. Germline V gene lookup returns CDR1 MGHDK and CDR2 SYGVNS. CDR3 length: 16 amino acids. Here the CDR3 reads CASSEAGTEIYGELFF. CDR3 sequence (DNA): TGTGCCAGCAGTGAGGCCGGGACAGAGATTTACGGGGAGCTGTTTTTT.

The chain uses TRBV19 and TRBJ1-2, with 9 nucleotides matching TRBD1. The length of the CDR3 is 14 residues. The ends lost 7 bases at V and 6 bases at J; junction bases unmatched: 9. The V gene's germline CDR1 is LNHDA and CDR2 SQIVND (reference sequence). The CDR3 loop reads CASKPSGQGHGYTF. CDR3 DNA sequence: TGTGCCAGTAAGCCATCTGGACAGGGGCATGGCTACACCTTC.

The chain has TRBV4-3 and TRBJ2-7; 12 positions match TRBD1. This CDR3 region has 16 residues. Germline V gene lookup returns CDR1 LGHNA and CDR2 YSLEER. V shed 0 bases, J shed 6 bases, and the junction held 6 bases outside the gene matches. As DNA, the CDR3 is TGCGCCAGCAGCCAAGATTGGGGGGACAGGGGGCTCGAGCAGTACTTC. It encodes CASSQDWGDRGLEQYF.

This sequence joins TRBV24-1 and TRBJ2-3; 10 bases line up with TRBD2. V lost 9 bases and J lost 0; bases outside the gene matches: 5. The CDR3 extends over 15 amino acids. CDR1 is KGHDR, CDR2 SFDVKD, per germline. CDR3 region: CATSTTSGSTDTQYF. CDR3 nucleotide sequence: TGTGCCACCTCGACGACTAGCGGGAGCACAGATACGCAGTATTTT.

The chain couples TRBV5-1 to TRBJ1-1; TRBD1 agrees at 7 bases. Trimming at V came to 4 bases and at J to 3 bases, leaving 6 bases not matched to a gene. CDR3 length: 14 amino acids. Germline V gives CDR1 SGHRS, CDR2 YFSETQ. In nucleotides, the CDR3 is TGCGCCAGCAGCCAGACAGGGACCTACACTGAAGCTTTCTTT. Its translation: CASSQTGTYTEAFF.

The chain couples TRBV5-5 to TRBJ1-5; 7 bases align to TRBD1. The CDR3 length is 13 residues. V dropped 5 bases and J dropped 5; count of bases not matched to a gene: 4. Per the germline V gene, CDR1 is SGHKS and CDR2 is YYEKEE (reference sequence). The CDR3 DNA reads TGTGCCAGCAGTCGCCAGGGGGATCAGCCCCAGCATTTT. As protein: CASSRQGDQPQHF.

The chain carries TRBV4-3 and TRBJ1-1, with 7 bases aligning to TRBD1. The CDR3 length is 15 residues. Unmatched junction bases numbered 7, after V lost 1 base and J lost 5 bases. Germline V gene sequence: CDR1 LGHNA, CDR2 YSLEER. CDR3 protein: CASSQVRQGWTEAFF. In nucleotides, the CDR3 is TGCGCCAGCAGCCAAGTCAGACAGGGCTGGACTGAAGCTTTCTTT.

J is TRBJ1-4 and V is TRBV5-1; D call uncertain. CDR1 and CDR2 from the germline V gene are SGHRS and YFSETQ. The CDR3 totals 14 residues. Trimming pared 4 bases from V and 10 bases from J, leaving 17 bases between. The CDR3 bases are TGCGCCAGCAGCCAAGGACTCTCAGGAGCAAAACTGTTTTTT. Protein product: CASSQGLSGAKLFF.

This sequence joins TRBV7-9 and TRBJ1-1, with 7 bases matching TRBD1. Germline CDR1 SEHNR, CDR2 FQNEAQ (reference sequence). The V and J ends lost 1 base and 1 base, in that order; junction bases with no gene match: 6. The CDR3 runs 16 residues. The CDR3 loop is CASSLVSGQANTEAFF. In nucleotides, the CDR3 is TGTGCCAGCAGCTTAGTTTCCGGACAGGCGAACACTGAAGCTTTCTTT. Drawing the rest from reference TRBV7-9 and TRBJ1-1, the complete variable domain is DTGVSQNPRHKITKRGQNVTFRCDPISEHNRLYWYRQTLGQGPEFLTYFQNEAQLEKSRLLSDRFSAERPKGSFSTLEIQRTEQGDSAMYLCASSLVSGQANTEAFFGQGTRLTVV.

V gene TRBV14 combines with J gene TRBJ1-3; 7 bases are shared with TRBD1. The length of the CDR3 is 14 residues. Germline V CDR1 and CDR2: SGHDN, FVKESK. Unmatched junction bases numbered 3, after V lost 3 bases and J lost 4 bases. The CDR3 reads CASSHRTGGNTIYF. The CDR3 DNA follows: TGTGCCAGCAGCCACCGGACAGGAGGAAACACCATATATTTT.

V usage is TRBV30 and J usage is TRBJ2-1; TRBD2 might be the D (6 bases). CDR3 length equals 15 residues. Per the germline V gene, CDR1 is GTSNPN and CDR2 is SVGIG (reference sequence). The ends were cut back, 2 bases at V and 4 bases at J, with 15 bases in the middle. CDR3 region: CAWSLPGSPYNEQFF. For the CDR3, the DNA is TGTGCCTGGAGTCTCCCCGGGAGCCCTTACAATGAGCAGTTCTTC.

The V gene is TRBV3-1 (or the pseudogene TRBV3-2), the J gene TRBJ2-7; 10 bases are shared with TRBD2. This CDR3 spans 14 amino acids. Trimming cost V 4 bases and J 3 bases; bases outside gene matches: 3. The germline V gene has CDR1 LGHDT and CDR2 YNNKEL (reference sequence). The CDR3 region is CASSRTSGNYEQYF. The CDR3 DNA sequence: TGTGCCAGCAGCCGAACTAGCGGGAACTACGAGCAGTACTTC.

The chain recombines TRBV28 with TRBJ1-2; TRBD1 is a possible D gene (6 bases). Trimming stripped 4 bases from V and 2 bases from J, with 14 bases between. The V gene's germline CDR1 is MDHEN and CDR2 SYDVKM. The CDR3 sequence is 15 residues long. CDR3 nucleotides: TGTGCCAGCAGTTCTACATGGGGGCACAACTATGGCTACACCTTC. This codes for CASSSTWGHNYGYTF.

The V gene is TRBV9, the J gene TRBJ2-3; 10 positions match TRBD2. Germline CDR1 is SGDLS and CDR2 is YYNGEE. Germline trimming cut 4 bases from V and 4 bases from J; bases unmatched to any gene: 6. This CDR3 comprises 15 residues. The CDR3 sequence is CASSLAGVFSDTQYF. The CDR3 DNA reads TGTGCCAGCAGCCTAGCGGGAGTCTTTTCAGATACGCAGTATTTT.

The chain employs TRBV5-8 and TRBJ2-2, with 10 positions matching TRBD1. There are 16 residues in the CDR3. Per germline, CDR1 SGHTS and CDR2 YDEGEE. The V gene end was trimmed by 3 bases and the J gene end by 4 bases; junction bases not matched to a gene: 6. The DNA for the CDR3 is TGTGCCAGCAGCTCCCGGGACAGGGGCCCCACCGGGGAGCTGTTTTTT. It is translated as CASSSRDRGPTGELFF.

This chain connects TRBV28 to TRBJ2-7; 8 bases are shared with TRBD1. This CDR3 comprises 14 residues. The J segment lost 2 bases and the V segment lost 4 bases, leaving 4 bases of the junction unmatched. The germline V gene has CDR1 MDHEN and CDR2 SYDVKM. The CDR3 DNA sequence: TGTGCCAGCAGTTCCGACAGGGGTCCCTACGAGCAGTACTTC. This encodes CASSSDRGPYEQYF.

The rearrangement links TRBV10-1 to TRBJ2-1; D remains ambiguous. Germline lookup yields CDR1 WNHNN and CDR2 SYGVQD (reference sequence). The CDR3 is made up of 13 amino acids. Trimming removed 0 bases at V and 10 bases at J, with 10 bases between. This CDR3 reads CASSESPAREQFF. Here the CDR3 DNA reads TGCGCCAGCAGTGAGTCTCCGGCCAGGGAGCAGTTCTTC.

The chain links TRBV19 to TRBJ2-7; TRBD2 matches at 7 bases. Germline trimming cut 8 bases from V and 2 bases from J; bases unmatched to any gene: 9. Germline V gene sequence: CDR1 LNHDA, CDR2 SQIVND (reference sequence). This CDR3 spans 14 amino acids. Here the CDR3 DNA reads TGTGCCAGTTCCACTACGGGAGGCGCCTACGAGCAGTACTTC. Translated: CASSTTGGAYEQYF.

The V gene is TRBV4-3, the J gene TRBJ2-3, with D tentatively TRBD1 (8 bases). The CDR3 extends over 16 amino acids. Between the trimmed V and J ends, which lost 1 base and 3 bases, there was a span of 14 bases. Germline V gene sequence: CDR1 LGHNA, CDR2 YSLEER. DNA for the CDR3: TGCGCCAGCAGCCAAGCCGGGGGGACAGGAACAGATACGCAGTATTTT. Amino acid sequence: CASSQAGGTGTDTQYF.

The chain joins TRBV7-2 to TRBJ2-3; no reliable D call. The CDR3 is 15 amino acids. Trimming took 6 bases from V and 6 from J, leaving 19 bases between them. CDR1 SGHTA and CDR2 FQGNSA come from the germline V gene. In DNA form, the CDR3 reads TGTGCCAGCAGACGCGCGGCCCAATCTGGGGATACGCAGTATTTT. Translation gives CASRRAAQSGDTQYF.

The J gene is TRBJ1-1, the V gene TRBV11-2; TRBD1 matches 7 bases. CDR3 length: 18 amino acids. V gave up 5 bases and J gave up 0 bases; unmatched junction bases: 15. Germline loops: CDR1 SGHAT, CDR2 FQNNGV. The CDR3 DNA sequence: TGTGCCAGCAGCCCAGAATCGGGACAGCGGATAATGAACACTGAAGCTTTCTTT. Its translation is CASSPESGQRIMNTEAFF.